This T cell receptor beta chain was obtained from a study of cytomegalovirus exposure and HLA in healthy donors (dated by TCRdb to the late 2010s). About the full investigation: An earlier analysis of roughly 500 of the donors reported roughly 270 Gb of sequence data and 117 million unique TCR beta sequences from 150 million to 200 million T cells. The study aimed to test whether cataloging public T cell receptors could reveal signatures of past pathogen exposure. To predict cytomegalovirus infection status, the study brought together high-throughput TCR immunosequencing, statistical association of individual TCRs with disease status, and machine learning. An earlier analysis of about 620 of the donors applied high-throughput TCR beta sequencing to assess whether each TCR beta V gene segment acted as functional or pseudogenic. Donor age, sex, ethnicity and CMV serostatus were compiled alongside the repertoire data. The later analysis used no new phenotypic data to find candidate immune exposures, relying instead on TCR beta sequences and their occurrence across donors. Roughly five DR-DQ haplotypes were handled as single units for association and clustering because linkage in the cohort was strong. The T cell repertoires of some 700 subjects were profiled by immunosequencing and related to cytomegalovirus serostatus. Every discovery cohort repertoire had been produced on one sequencing platform. A later genetic analysis used genome-wide SNP genotypes for about three fifths of the 666 donors, treating that subset as a discovery cohort. Of the roughly 400 genotyped donors, 81% fell in the genetic ancestry cluster associated with self-reported Caucasian donors. About 300 gigabases of sequencing data and approximately 80 million unique TCR sequences were included in an early release covering around 650 HLA-typed donors. In a later analysis, previously published TCR beta repertoires from roughly 710 donors were re-analyzed and high-resolution HLA genotyping was added so that TCR occurrence patterns could be studied. Across some 400 genotyped donors of the cohort, an average of roughly 230,000 unique TCR beta nucleotide sequences per donor were sequenced, and approximately 19% of those sequences were non-productive. In addition to the first cohort of hundreds of subjects, a separate validation cohort of around 110 different subjects was used. HLA typing included class I and class II loci at four-digit resolution. The number of donors typed differed by locus, with 629-630 for A, B, C, DRB1 and DQB1, roughly 520 for DQA1, approximately 580 for DPA1, and some 470 for DPB1.

This clone showed up many times. Its specific antigen is unknown. Per-base qualities were not stored, and no clone one base away is much larger. The study at large found these results: Linkage disequilibrium might explain the correlated functional status among segregating V segments, but an unknown experimental factor could not be excluded. The study listed 150 to 200 TCR beta chains as associated with cytomegalovirus. Immune exposure information for the cohort was limited to CMV serostatus. The classifier was reported to diagnose cytomegalovirus status with high specificity and sensitivity in both the original and validation cohorts. A later genetic analysis reported fewer N-insertions in productive TCRs among donors in an Asian-associated ancestry cluster than the 666-donor mean. Because HLA typing was missing for some donors at each locus, association tests included only the typed subset. Some IMGT-functional V segments, including TRBV6-2 and TRBV6-3, could not be told apart with the 87-base-pair reads, so those segments were excluded. The earlier analysis of 587 of the donors excluded roughly 17 rarely observed V segments, including chromosome 9 orphons, because counts were too low. Roughly uniform sequencing depth across donors was assumed in presence/absence analyses, although this assumption may not hold. Compared with equally common non-associated chains, HLA-associated TCR beta chains in a later analysis were more clonally expanded and had lower generation probabilities. A further reported finding was that TCR beta sequences accurately predicted the HLA-A and HLA-B alleles for most subjects in the first cohort. This cohort had only TCR beta chains sequenced, and the lack of alpha or paired-chain data limited which features could be detected. When HLA alleles, especially DR and DQ, strongly co-occurred, TCR associations were difficult to assign to individual alleles. It was suggested by the authors that the approach could potentially be generalized to other disease states and immunological phenotypes. A later analysis reported that several top co-occurrence clusters appeared linked to parvovirus B19, influenza, CMV and Epstein-Barr virus. A group of highly shared sequence variants was considered likely to be a technical artifact of the sequencing pipeline. Specific HLA alleles were associated with about 17,000 TCR beta sequences at a false discovery rate of 0.05 in a later analysis. Across donors, most TCR sequences were observed very rarely, whereas some public TCRs were present in many individuals. A few of the identified cytomegalovirus-associated TCR beta chains were confirmed in vitro to be specific for cytomegalovirus antigens. Broadly in line with IMGT annotations, most TCR beta V segments showed up in productive rearrangements about 87% or about 30% of the time in an earlier analysis of under 700 of the donors. According to a later analysis, most CMV-associated TCR beta chains appeared to be HLA-restricted, and the HLA associations seemed to be driven largely by CMV exposure. According to a later analysis, TCR association rates differed among HLA loci, with DRB1 alleles showing the most associated TCRs and HLA-C alleles showing the fewest. V-gene and J-gene trimming of TCR beta chains was associated with a missense DCLRE1C variant in a later genetic analysis, and the association was replicated in an independent cohort.

Library prep was done by the immunoSEQ multiplex PCR assay. The multiplex PCR relied on a mix of 60 forward primers for TCR Vbeta segments and 13 reverse primers for TCR Jbeta segments. The CDR3 region of rearranged TCR beta genes was amplified from genomic DNA with a multiplex PCR assay. The Illumina HiSeq System was used to sequence the amplified TCR beta libraries as 87-base-pair reads. Per the authors' processing: A later analysis tallied 75 million to 85 million unique TCR beta chains across the 700 or so repertoires, and about 10 million of those chains were shared by two or more donors. Raw reads were error-corrected and collapsed into unique sequences by a nearest-neighbor algorithm in which closely related sequences were merged to remove PCR and sequencing errors. To assign V, D and J gene segments, CDR3 sequences were aligned to IMGT reference sequences. For a sequence to be retained, a match of at least six nucleotides to both a V gene segment and a J gene segment was required. Rearrangements were classified as productive when the CDR3 lacked stop codons and remained in frame with V and J, and all other rearrangements were classified as non-productive. Following IMGT convention, CDR3 was defined as the stretch from the second conserved V-encoded cysteine up to the conserved J-encoded phenylalanine. In an earlier analysis of around 540 of the donors, sequences lacking an unambiguous match to a single V gene segment were excluded. In an earlier analysis of 587 of the donors, V segments were called functional above 56.7% productive rearrangements and were called segregating when the between-donor standard deviation exceeded 5%. A statistical classification framework was developed to diagnose cytomegalovirus status using the catalog of TCR beta chain sequences. V and J gene assignment, in a later analysis, came from comparing TCR nucleotide sequences with IMGT/GENE-DB human TR gene sequences. A later analysis assigned CDR3 sequences and most-parsimonious VDJ recombination scenarios with the TCRdist pipeline. In a later analysis, each TCR beta chain was defined by its CDR3 amino acid sequence together with its V-gene family, and reads without a unique V-gene family were excluded. As a way to deal with suspected cross-contamination and a sequencing artifact, a later analysis dropped 450 to 600 nucleotide sequences that were highly shared and had low generation probability. In a later analysis, a clonal expansion index was calculated for each public chain from normalized within-repertoire ranks of inferred template counts. In a later analysis, generation probabilities were computed with a VDJ recombination model fitted to out-of-frame rearrangements, and the resulting probabilities were checked against IGoR. In a later analysis, hypergeometric tests were used to score TCR-TCR, TCR-HLA and TCR-CMV co-occurrence, with a repertoire-size bias correction applied to TCR pairs. False discovery rates were estimated in a later analysis by permuting HLA or CMV assignments 20 times. A later analysis grouped co-occurring TCRs with DBSCAN, adding TCRdist sequence similarity when clustering within HLA-allele-positive subsets. For co-occurrence clustering, repertoires with fewer than 30,000 or more than 120,000 public chains were excluded, along with four to six repertoires with anomalous nucleotide sharing. As stored in TCRdb, this immuneACCESS dataset retains in-frame rearrangements with V and J assigned. A fraction of the clones does not appear; measured against another copy, unresolved V genes explain less than half of the discrepancy, and the remainder lacks a known reason. V and J calls and clone size are those listed in that table; D and trimming were worked out from the DNA. The sample table lists under 200,000 clones, over 60% of them with a count of one. The top ten clonotypes cover roughly 13% of the sample.

Trimming accounts for 3 bases at V and 6 bases at J, while the number of junction bases matched to no gene is 4. The CDR3 starts with the cysteine, ends with the phenylalanine, and has 13 residues. Only CDR3 DNA remains: 39 bases, in frame from the first base. Per the germline V gene, MNHNS is the CDR1 and SASEGT is the CDR2. In total, roughly 710 healthy bone marrow donors made up the cohort. At the time of sampling, all cohort members were nominally healthy, though unrecorded immune exposures were likely present. The donor was CMV seropositive and belonged to the group of more than 250 seropositive cohort members. A peripheral blood sample was provided by each donor, and peripheral blood mononuclear cells were used for TCR beta sequencing. Genomic DNA extraction from the blood cell samples was performed with the Qiagen DNeasy Blood Extraction Kit.

Sequencing was performed on PBMCs. In this chain, TRBV6-1 is recombined with TRBJ1-2; 7 nucleotides in the junction match TRBD1. This receptor was taken from a man aged 45-60 years in good health and CMV-seropositive. The DNA sequence is as follows: TGTGCCAGCAGTGAGACAGGGTTACATGGCTACACCTTC. Translated, it reads CASSETGLHGYTF.